This T cell receptor beta chain was obtained from a study of T cell repertoires in cytomegalovirus infection (dated 2019 in TCRdb). Regarding the study in general: Donor HLA type was relevant to the analysis, as public TCR beta signatures indicated carriage of CMV infection together with the matching HLA type.

This clonotype was recorded many times. Its antigen specificity is not known. Qualities for individual bases were not recorded, and no much larger clone is one base off. Reading from cysteine to phenylalanine, the CDR3 counts 16 amino acids. Only CDR3 DNA remains: 48 bases, in frame from the first base. Trimming takes 3 bases from V and 4 bases from J, and the germline ends sit 18 bases apart. Looking up the germline V gene yields CDR1 MNHEY and CDR2 SVGEGT. Beyond this particular receptor, the publication reports: The ex vivo response was dominated by HLA-C-restricted CMV-specific TCR beta clonotypes, which also provided the single most frequent clonotype in two of eight donors. Cumulative frequency of public TCR beta family members discriminated carriers of CMV infection plus the relevant HLA type in this cohort and an independent 352-donor cohort.

Reads for this sample came from an Illumina HiSeq 1500. TCRdb itself trimmed the public reads at Q25 with fastp, ran MiXCR and retained productive beta chains. Rows merge per CDR3 protein into single entries with the most common DNA and genes. The sample data list approximately 180,000 distinct CDR3 sequences, and under 25% of these were observed just once. The ten largest make up 2.9% of the sample. Sequenced: PBMCs. This receptor was taken from a human donor in good health (CMV status not recorded). Some clones in this sample may be carry-over from other donors' samples. The chain links TRBV6-2 or TRBV6-3 with TRBJ1-2, and the D gene may be TRBD1, 5 bases matching. The CDR3 region reads CASSYYGTSTVYGYTF. The nucleotide sequence is TGTGCCAGCAGTTATTATGGGACCTCAACCGTCTATGGCTACACCTTC.